This T cell receptor beta chain was sequenced during a study of T cell clusters in autoimmune cytopenias. Broader study findings: Compared with active autoimmune hepatitis patients, healthy donors showed about 3-fold more exclusive TRB clusters. TRB repertoire shifts in secondary cytopenia and chronic lymphocytic leukemia mostly reflected lymphoma, not autoimmunity. Comparing secondary cytopenia with chronic lymphocytic leukemia showed no cluster-lack signature, apparently masked by lymphoma repertoire.

CDR1 is MNHNY, CDR2 SVGAGI, per germline (reference sequence). The CDR3 sequence is 14 residues long. TRB was amplified by touch-down multiplex PCR, primer pools A and B combined. TCRdb re-called the multiplex PCR reads and shows each CDR3 protein once, DNA omitted. In total, the table holds several thousand distinct CDR3 sequences. Each sample's input was roughly 250 ng genomic DNA, 30,000 to 45,000 genome equivalents. On this clonotype itself: The antigen remains undetermined.

V is TRBV6-6 and J is TRBJ1-4. The sample was peripheral blood. This TCR was recovered from a human donor with an autoimmune cytopenia or autoimmune hepatitis (not recorded which). The CDR3: CASSEVGTNEKLFF.